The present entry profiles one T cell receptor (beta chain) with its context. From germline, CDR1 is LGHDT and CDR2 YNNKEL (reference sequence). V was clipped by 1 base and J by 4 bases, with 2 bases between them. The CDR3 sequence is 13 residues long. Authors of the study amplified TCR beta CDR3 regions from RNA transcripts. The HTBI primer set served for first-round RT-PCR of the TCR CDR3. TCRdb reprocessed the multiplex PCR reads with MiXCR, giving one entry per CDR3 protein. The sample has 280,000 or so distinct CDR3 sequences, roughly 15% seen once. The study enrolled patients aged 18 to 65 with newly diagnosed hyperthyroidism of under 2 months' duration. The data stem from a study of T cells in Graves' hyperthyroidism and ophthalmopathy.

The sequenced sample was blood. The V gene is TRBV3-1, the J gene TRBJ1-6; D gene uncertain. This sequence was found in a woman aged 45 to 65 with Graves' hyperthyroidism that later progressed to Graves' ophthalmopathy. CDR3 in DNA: TGTGCCAGCAGCCAAGCTTATAATTCACCCCTCCACTTT. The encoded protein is CASSQAYNSPLHF.